The T cell receptor (beta chain) described here comes from a study of human T cells and chemical hapten exposure. The overall study: Doses of diphenylcyclopropenone went to the patients' scalps weekly throughout the roughly 23-week study. Whole-study results and caveats: Expanded TCR sets contained significantly more large CDR3 similarity clusters than controls.

Time point reported: patch test 3, about 24 weeks after DPC sensitization. Treatment meaning: therapeutic diphenylcyclopropenone sensitization with weekly scalp DPC. The study drew its donors from alopecia patients who were 18 to 70 years old and suitable for DPC. Library preparation tagged each individual cDNA molecule with a unique molecular identifier. TCRdb used MiXCR to reprocess the RACE reads, holding one entry per CDR3 protein. The sample yields about 64,000 distinct CDR3 sequences, approximately 10% seen once. At least ten counts were recorded for this clonotype. Its specificity is not known. The TCR originated in a woman in her twenties or thirties with alopecia areata. Some clones in this sample may be carry-over from other donors' samples. The specimen was whole blood, collected in connection with sensitization to the hapten diphenylcyclopropenone (DPC).

CDR3 amino acids: CSLFRSDRVNTEAFF. CDR3 DNA: TGCAGTCTTTTTCGCAGCGACAGGGTGAACACTGAAGCTTTCTTT. This chain joins TRBV20-1 and TRBJ1-1; 7 positions agree with TRBD1. The CDR3 contains 15 residues. J was trimmed by 0 bases and V by 8 bases; bases with no gene match: 12. CDR1 is DFQATT, CDR2 SNEGSKA, per germline (reference sequence).